This T cell receptor beta chain was recovered during a study of cytomegalovirus exposure and HLA in healthy donors. Sequencing was performed with immunoSEQ multiplex PCR; in TCRdb, only in-frame clones are kept and a portion is missing. Of about 130,000 clones detected, 82% appear once; the ten largest clones hold roughly 29%. On this clone itself: Its specificity is unknown.

This CDR3 is built from 15 residues. Germline CDR1 and CDR2: SGHRS and YFSETQ. V trimming: 4 bases; J trimming: 0 bases; junction bases outside the gene matches: 4. General study points: In the 120 validation repertoires, about 94% of cluster scores exceeded 0, per a later analysis. Rarity held for most TCR sequences, but there were some public TCRs that occurred in many donors.

Sequenced material: PBMCs. The chain carries TRBV5-1 and TRBJ2-3, with 8 bases that match TRBD1. This clonotype was sampled from a young man in good health and CMV-seropositive. This CDR3 reads CASSKQGDSTDTQYF. The CDR3 DNA reads TGCGCCAGCAGCAAACAGGGGGATAGCACAGATACGCAGTATTTT.